These T cell receptor beta chains were read from a single sample in a study of blood T cell repertoires in COVID-19. TCRdb's copy holds only in-frame clones and misses some; the assay was immunoSEQ multiplex PCR. The table shows fewer than 350,000 clones, with approximately 85% occurring only once. The sequencing input was PBMCs or T cells enriched from blood (not recorded which). These receptors all come from a young man who had recovered from COVID-19. The CDR3 runs from the conserved cysteine through the conserved F or W. The order of the fields is J gene, V gene, clone size, D gene, CDR3 protein, CDR3 DNA. The D gene is left open where the match is weak. Clone size is given for some rows only: seen once, a few or many times, or a class if the clone is expanded.

>TRBJ1-5|TRBV5-5|.|.
CASSLWGEGNQPQHF
TGTGCCAGCAGCTTGTGGGGGGAGGGGAATCAGCCCCAGCATTTT
>TRBJ2-3|TRBV12-3/TRBV12-4|.|.
CASSPGQTDTQYF
TGTGCCAGCAGTCCAGGACAGACAGATACGCAGTATTTT
>TRBJ1-2|TRBV27|.|.
CASSLQQGFGYTF
TGTGCCAGCAGTTTGCAACAGGGTTTTGGCTACACCTTC
>TRBJ2-3|TRBV2|.|TRBD2
CASRGASGGQSTDTQYF
TGTGCCAGCAGAGGGGCTAGCGGGGGGCAGAGCACAGATACGCAGTATTTT
>TRBJ2-7|TRBV7-2|.|TRBD1
CASSLGDRYEQYF
TGTGCCAGCAGCTTAGGGGACAGATACGAGCAGTACTTC
>TRBJ2-1|TRBV7-3|.|.
CASSLMVHGNSEQFF
TGTGCCAGCAGCTTAATGGTACACGGGAATTCCGAGCAGTTCTTC
>TRBJ2-7|TRBV19|.|TRBD2
CASSFSISSGEKAYEQYF
TGTGCCAGTAGTTTCAGTATCTCAAGCGGGGAGAAGGCCTACGAGCAGTACTTC
>TRBJ1-1|TRBV3-1/TRBV3-2|.|.
CASSPGGRAEAFF
TGTGCCAGCAGCCCCGGTGGCAGGGCTGAAGCTTTCTTT
>TRBJ1-5|TRBV2|.|TRBD1
CASSPGQASNQPQHF
TGTGCCAGCAGTCCGGGACAGGCTAGCAATCAGCCCCAGCATTTT
>TRBJ1-1|TRBV24-1|.|.
CATQGQNTEAFF
TGTGCCACACAGGGTCAGAACACTGAAGCTTTCTTT
>TRBJ1-2|TRBV19|.|.
CARADTGFCGYTF
TGTGCCAGGGCCGATACAGGATTTTGTGGCTACACCTTC
>TRBJ2-7|TRBV10-3|.|TRBD1
CAIRGGQGAYEQYF
TGTGCCATCAGGGGGGGACAGGGGGCCTACGAGCAGTACTTC
>TRBJ1-3|TRBV29-1|.|TRBD1
CSVGDSDSGNTIYF
TGCAGCGTCGGGGACAGTGACTCTGGAAACACCATATATTTT
>TRBJ2-2|TRBV10-2|.|TRBD1
CASSDRMRGRVTGELFF
TGCGCCAGCAGTGATAGGATGAGGGGGCGGGTCACCGGGGAGCTGTTTTTT
>TRBJ1-5|TRBV10-2|few|.
CASSGGVGQPQHF
TGCGCCAGCAGTGGGGGGGTCGGTCAGCCCCAGCATTTT
>TRBJ2-7|TRBV5-1|.|TRBD1
CASSLEYGTGYEQYF
TGCGCCAGCAGCTTGGAGTACGGGACAGGGTACGAGCAGTACTTC
>TRBJ1-2|TRBV5-1|.|TRBD1
CASSVRQGSYGYTF
TGCGCCAGCAGCGTAAGACAGGGGTCCTATGGCTACACCTTC
>TRBJ2-5|TRBV3-1/TRBV3-2|.|TRBD2
CASSQDRLAAQETQYF
TGTGCCAGCAGCCAAGACCGACTAGCGGCCCAAGAGACCCAGTACTTC
>TRBJ1-6|TRBV5-1|.|TRBD1
CASSSTGGDSPLHF
TGCGCCAGCAGCTCCACAGGGGGCGATTCACCCCTCCACTTT
>TRBJ2-7|TRBV12-3/TRBV12-4|.|.
CASTSTGEQYF
TGTGCCAGCACCTCCACAGGCGAGCAGTACTTC